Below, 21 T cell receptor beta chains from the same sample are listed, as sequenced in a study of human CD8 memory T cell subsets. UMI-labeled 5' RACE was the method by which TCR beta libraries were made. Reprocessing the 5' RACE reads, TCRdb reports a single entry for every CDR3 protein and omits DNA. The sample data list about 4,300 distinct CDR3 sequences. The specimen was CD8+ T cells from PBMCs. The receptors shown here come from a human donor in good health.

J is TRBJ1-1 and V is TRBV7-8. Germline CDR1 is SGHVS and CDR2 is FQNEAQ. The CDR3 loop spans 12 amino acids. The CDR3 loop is CASSFGHTEAFF.

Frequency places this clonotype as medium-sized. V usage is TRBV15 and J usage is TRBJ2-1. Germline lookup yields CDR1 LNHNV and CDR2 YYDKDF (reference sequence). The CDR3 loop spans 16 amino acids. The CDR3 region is CATSRDDVSSYNEQFF.

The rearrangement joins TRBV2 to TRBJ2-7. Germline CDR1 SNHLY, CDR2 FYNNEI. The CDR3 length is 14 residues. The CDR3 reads CASSEQTRTYEQYF.

The CDR3 sequence is CASSPSGRGEPGELFF. V is TRBV7-7 and J is TRBJ2-2; TCRdb's D call of TRBD2 is untestable without DNA. The germline V gene encodes CDR1 SSHAT and CDR2 FNYEAQ (reference sequence). This CDR3 is built from 16 residues.

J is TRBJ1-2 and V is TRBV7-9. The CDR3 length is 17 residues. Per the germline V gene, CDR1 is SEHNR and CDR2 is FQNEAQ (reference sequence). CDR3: CASSLIGRELANYGYTF.

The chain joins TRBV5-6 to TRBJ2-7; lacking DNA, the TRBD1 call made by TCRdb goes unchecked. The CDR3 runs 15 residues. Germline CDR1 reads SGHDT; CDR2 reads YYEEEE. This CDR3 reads CASSLADRGSYEQYF.

The CDR3 is CASSWGYEQYF. The chain employs TRBV5-4 and TRBJ2-7. The CDR3 extends over 11 amino acids. Germline V CDR1 and CDR2: SGHNT, YYREEE (reference sequence). Full variable domain (missing parts from reference TRBV5-4 and TRBJ2-7): ETGVTQSPTHLIKTRGQQVTLRCSSQSGHNTVSWYQQALGQGPQFIFQYYREEENGRGNFPPRFSGLQFPNYSSELNVNALELDDSALYLCASSWGYEQYFGPGTRLTVT.

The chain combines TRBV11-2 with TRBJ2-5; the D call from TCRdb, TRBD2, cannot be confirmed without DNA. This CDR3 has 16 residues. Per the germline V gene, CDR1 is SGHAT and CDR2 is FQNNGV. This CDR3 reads CASSLDSGRAGETQYF.

CDR3 in amino acids: CASSLPRRTLKGYGYTF. The gene calls are TRBV28 and TRBJ1-2. The CDR3 runs to 17 residues. Germline CDR1 reads MDHEN; CDR2 reads SYDVKM.

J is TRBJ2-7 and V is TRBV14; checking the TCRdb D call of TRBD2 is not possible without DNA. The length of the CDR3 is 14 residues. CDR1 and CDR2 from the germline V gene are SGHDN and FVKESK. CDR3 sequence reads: CASSQDLAALEQYF.

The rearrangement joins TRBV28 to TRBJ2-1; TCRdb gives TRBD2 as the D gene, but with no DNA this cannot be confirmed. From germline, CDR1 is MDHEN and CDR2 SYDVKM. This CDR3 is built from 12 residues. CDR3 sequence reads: CASSLGEDEQFF. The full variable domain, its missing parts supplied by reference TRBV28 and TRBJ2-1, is DVKVTQSSRYLVKRTGEKVFLECVQDMDHENMFWYRQDPGLGLRLIYFSYDVKMKEKGDIPEGYSVSREKKERFSLILESASTNQTSMYLCASSLGEDEQFFGPGTRLTVL.

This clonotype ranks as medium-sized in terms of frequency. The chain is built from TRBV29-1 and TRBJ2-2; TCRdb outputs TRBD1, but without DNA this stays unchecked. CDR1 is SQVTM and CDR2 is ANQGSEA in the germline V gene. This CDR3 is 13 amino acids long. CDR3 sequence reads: CSVEDRGTGELFF.

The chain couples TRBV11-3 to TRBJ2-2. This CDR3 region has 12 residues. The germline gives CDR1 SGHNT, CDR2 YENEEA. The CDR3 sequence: CASSSISGELFF.

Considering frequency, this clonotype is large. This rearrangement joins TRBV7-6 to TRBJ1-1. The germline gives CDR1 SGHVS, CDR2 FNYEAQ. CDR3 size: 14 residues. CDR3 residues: CASSLVEANTEAFF.

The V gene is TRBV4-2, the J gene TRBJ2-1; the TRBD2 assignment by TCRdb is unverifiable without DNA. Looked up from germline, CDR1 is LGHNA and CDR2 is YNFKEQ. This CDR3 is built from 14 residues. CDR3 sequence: CASSQGLEVGEQFF.

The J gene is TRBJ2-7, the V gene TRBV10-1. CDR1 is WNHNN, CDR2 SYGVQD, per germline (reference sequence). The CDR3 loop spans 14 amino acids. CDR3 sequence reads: CASSEKTPSYEQYF.

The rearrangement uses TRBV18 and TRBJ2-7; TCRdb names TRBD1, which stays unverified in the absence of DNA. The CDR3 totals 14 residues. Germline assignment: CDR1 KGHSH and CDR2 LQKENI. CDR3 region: CASSPGTGGLEQYF.

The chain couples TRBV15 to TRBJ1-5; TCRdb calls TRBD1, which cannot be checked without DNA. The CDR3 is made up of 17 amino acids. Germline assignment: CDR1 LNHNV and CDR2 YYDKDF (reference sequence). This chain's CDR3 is CATSRGGGLLSNQPQHF. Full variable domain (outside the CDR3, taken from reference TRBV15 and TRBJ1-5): DAMVIQNPRYQVTQFGKPVTLSCSQTLNHNVMYWYQQKSSQAPKLLFHYYDKDFNNEADTPDNFQSRRPNTSFCFLDIRSPGLGDTAMYLCATSRGGGLLSNQPQHFGDGTRLSIL.

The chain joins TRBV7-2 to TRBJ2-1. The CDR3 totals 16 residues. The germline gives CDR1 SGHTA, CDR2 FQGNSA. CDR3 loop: CASSTILADSYNEQFF.

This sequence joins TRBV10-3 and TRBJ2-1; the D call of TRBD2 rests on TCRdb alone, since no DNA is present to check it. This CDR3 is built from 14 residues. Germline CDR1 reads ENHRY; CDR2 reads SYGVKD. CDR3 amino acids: CAISGGLGGDEQFF.

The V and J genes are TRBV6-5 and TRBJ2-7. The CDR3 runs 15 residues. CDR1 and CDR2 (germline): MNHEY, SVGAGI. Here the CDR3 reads CASSYSTGRRDEQYF.